One sample yielded the 22 T cell receptor beta chains listed below, sequenced in a study of blood T cell repertoires in COVID-19. Profiling relied on immunoSEQ multiplex PCR, and the TCRdb table lists in-frame clones only, not all of them. Of some 210,000 clones listed, about 81% are singletons. The sequenced sample was PBMCs or T cells enriched from blood (not recorded which). The source of these receptors is a man aged 40-49 years who had recovered from COVID-19.

V is TRBV12-5 and J is TRBJ2-7; D call uncertain. CDR1 is LGHNT and CDR2 is FRNRAP in the germline V gene. This CDR3 region has 15 residues. V lost 6 bases and J 3 bases, leaving 18 bases between the germline ends. CDR3 sequence (DNA): TGTGCTAGTGGCTCTTTCGGTTCAACGAGCTACGAGCAGTACTTC. This gives the protein CASGSFGSTSYEQYF.

CDR3 region: CASSPKGQPGGNTIYF. In DNA form, the CDR3 reads TGTGCCAGTAGTCCCAAAGGACAGCCTGGTGGAAACACCATATATTTT. The gene calls are TRBV19 and TRBJ1-3; D is possibly TRBD1 (6 bases). Germline CDR1 is LNHDA and CDR2 is SQIVND (reference sequence). V was shortened by 5 bases and J by 3 bases, with 17 bases between the two germline ends. The CDR3 has 16 residues.

This clone showed up just once. The chain links TRBV6-5 to TRBJ1-1; maybe TRBD1 (6 bases). V dropped 6 bases and J dropped 0 bases, with 14 bases sitting between them. The CDR3 runs to 15 residues. Germline CDR1 MNHEY, CDR2 SVGAGI. The CDR3 nucleotides are TGTGCCAGCAGCAGAGGGGGGGGCCTGAACACTGAAGCTTTCTTT. As protein: CASSRGGGLNTEAFF.

The chain combines TRBV10-2 with TRBJ2-7; 7 nucleotides line up with TRBD2. Losses at the gene ends were 8 bases for V and 0 bases for J; bases not matched to a gene: 4. Germline loops: CDR1 WSHSY, CDR2 SAAADI. There are 13 residues in the CDR3. Here the CDR3 DNA reads TGCGCCAGCTACCAGCGGGGCTCCTACGAGCAGTACTTC. Encoded protein: CASYQRGSYEQYF.

J is TRBJ2-7 and V is TRBV9; TRBD2 matches at 7 bases. CDR1 and CDR2 from the germline V gene are SGDLS and YYNGEE. The V gene end was trimmed by 3 bases and the J gene end by 6 bases; junction bases not matched to a gene: 3. There are 12 residues in the CDR3. The CDR3 loop reads CASSAWGGEQYF. In nucleotides, the CDR3 is TGTGCCAGCAGCGCCTGGGGGGGCGAGCAGTACTTC.

A word on this clone: Different DNA sequences within this sample yield the same CDR3. The V gene is TRBV3-1 (or the pseudogene TRBV3-2), the J gene TRBJ2-7; weak D call: TRBD1 (6 bases). Trimming stripped 4 bases from V and 0 bases from J, with 7 bases between. Germline CDR1 LGHDT, CDR2 YNNKEL (reference sequence). The CDR3 runs 13 residues. This chain's CDR3 is CASSLRGSYEQYF. The DNA of the CDR3 is TGTGCCAGCAGCCTCAGGGGCTCCTACGAGCAGTACTTC.

The chain carries TRBV5-6 and TRBJ2-2, with D maybe TRBD2 (5 bases). Germline lookup yields CDR1 SGHDT and CDR2 YYEEEE. The CDR3 is made up of 16 amino acids. V was shortened by 1 base and J by 5 bases, with 15 bases between the two germline ends. The DNA of the CDR3 is TGTGCCAGCAGCTTGCCCCACCGGTCGGGAACCGGGGAGCTGTTTTTT. Amino acid sequence: CASSLPHRSGTGELFF.

This chain uses TRBV15 with TRBJ2-1; maybe TRBD1 (5 bases). CDR3 length equals 14 residues. Trimming cost V 0 bases and J 3 bases, with 6 bases left between them. The germline CDR1 and CDR2 sequences are LNHNV and YYDKDF (reference sequence). CDR3 protein: CATSREDIYNEQFF. The CDR3 DNA is TGTGCCACCAGCAGAGAGGACATCTACAATGAGCAGTTCTTC.

The sample holds one count of this clone. The chain uses TRBV6-5 and TRBJ2-7, with 8 positions matching TRBD1. V lost 6 bases to trimming and J lost 6 bases; unmatched junction nucleotides: 13. CDR1 is MNHEY, CDR2 SVGAGI, per germline. This CDR3 has 15 residues. The CDR3 DNA follows: TGTGCCAGCAGAGCGACAGGGGCGAAAGGAGGCGAGCAGTACTTC. This codes for CASRATGAKGGEQYF.

In its sample, this clone was seen a few times. An end of the junction does not agree with germline; a read error may underlie this. The chain uses TRBV3-1 (or the pseudogene TRBV3-2) and TRBJ1-2; 9 bases fit TRBD1. CDR1 and CDR2 (germline): LGHDT, YNNKEL (reference sequence). CDR3 length equals 12 residues. The CDR3 region is CASSQANRGLDF. DNA for the CDR3: TGTGCCAGCAGCCAAGCGAACAGGGGGCTTGACTTC.

This clone was observed a handful of times. The chain joins TRBV2 to TRBJ1-2; 8 nucleotides agree with TRBD1. This CDR3 region has 14 residues. V lost 6 bases and J lost 1; bases outside the gene matches: 4. Germline V CDR1 and CDR2: SNHLY, FYNNEI. The DNA of the CDR3 is TGTGCCAGCAGCCTGGACAGGGTTAACTATGGCTACACCTTC. It codes for CASSLDRVNYGYTF.

The chain recombines TRBV5-1 with TRBJ1-2, with 9 bases identical to TRBD1. The CDR3 runs 14 residues. The V gene's germline CDR1 is SGHRS and CDR2 YFSETQ. V trimming: 4 bases; J trimming: 7 bases; junction bases outside the gene matches: 8. The CDR3, as DNA: TGCGCCAGCAGCCCTTCCGGGACAGGGCCTGGCTACACCTTC. Translated: CASSPSGTGPGYTF.

The chain combines TRBV11-2 with TRBJ2-7; 9 nucleotides align to TRBD1. Germline lookup yields CDR1 SGHAT and CDR2 FQNNGV. CDR3 length equals 17 residues. J lost 12 bases, V lost 1 base, and 19 bases had no gene match. Written as DNA, the CDR3 is TGTGCCAGCAGCTTAGGGGAACACGGGACAGGGCAGTGGCCTTGGTACTTC. Amino acid sequence: CASSLGEHGTGQWPWYF.

V gene TRBV2 combines with J gene TRBJ2-3; D is ambiguous. V lost 3 bases to trimming and J lost 1 base, with 5 bases between them. CDR1 and CDR2 (germline): SNHLY, FYNNEI. The CDR3 runs 13 residues. CDR3 protein: CASSDWRTDTQYF. The CDR3 DNA sequence: TGTGCCAGCAGTGATTGGCGCACAGATACGCAGTATTTT.

Worth noting for this clone: Other DNA sequences in this specimen translate into the identical CDR3. The chain combines TRBV5-4 with TRBJ1-2; 9 bases map to TRBD1. V lost 3 bases and J lost 8; bases outside the gene matches: 5. Germline CDR1 is SGHNT and CDR2 is YYREEE (reference sequence). This CDR3 has 13 residues. The CDR3 spells CASSSDRGYGYTF. The CDR3 coding sequence is TGTGCCAGCAGCTCGGACAGGGGCTACGGCTACACCTTC.

The chain links TRBV19 to TRBJ1-5, with 12 positions matching TRBD1. The V gene's germline CDR1 is LNHDA and CDR2 SQIVND (reference sequence). The J segment lost 5 bases and the V segment lost 6 bases, leaving 2 bases of the junction unmatched. CDR3 length: 14 amino acids. CDR3 coding DNA: TGTGCCAGTAGCGGGACAGGGGGCTATCAGCCCCAGCATTTT. Protein sequence: CASSGTGGYQPQHF.

This clone was picked up a small number of times. The rearrangement joins TRBV30 to TRBJ2-1, with D perhaps TRBD2 (7 bases). The CDR3 is 12 amino acids. The V end was cut by 3 bases, the J end by 9 bases, with 12 bases between. CDR1 is GTSNPN, CDR2 SVGIG, per germline (reference sequence). CDR3 sequence (DNA): TGTGCCTGGAGAAGGGGGGGAGTTGAGCAGTTCTTC. Its translation is CAWRRGGVEQFF.

J is TRBJ2-5 and V is TRBV9, with a weak D call TRBD1 (5 bases). V was trimmed by 0 bases and J by 5 bases, leaving 14 bases between them. This CDR3 comprises 15 residues. Germline assignment: CDR1 SGDLS and CDR2 YYNGEE. CDR3 in DNA: TGTGCCAGCAGCGTAGCTGCAGGGCTGGGCGAGACCCAGTACTTC. This sequence encodes CASSVAAGLGETQYF. The whole variable domain, filled in from reference TRBV9 and TRBJ2-5, reads DSGVTQTPKHLITATGQRVTLRCSPRSGDLSVYWYQQSLDQGLQFLIQYYNGEERAKGNILERFSAQQFPDLHSELNLSSLELGDSALYFCASSVAAGLGETQYFGPGTRLLVL.

The chain employs TRBV6-5 and TRBJ1-6; 8 bases agree with TRBD1. Germline loops: CDR1 MNHEY, CDR2 SVGAGI. This CDR3 is built from 15 residues. The ends lost 6 bases at V and 7 bases at J; junction bases unmatched: 8. CDR3 residues: CASRGQGGRNSPLHF. The CDR3 region has the DNA TGTGCCAGCAGAGGACAGGGCGGTCGGAATTCACCCCTCCACTTT.

The V gene is TRBV30, the J gene TRBJ1-2, with 9 bases fitting TRBD1. V lost 2 bases to trimming and J lost 0 bases; unmatched junction nucleotides: 1. The V gene's germline CDR1 is GTSNPN and CDR2 SVGIG (reference sequence). The CDR3 has 14 amino acids. CDR3 in amino acids: CAWSWDRANYGYTF. For the CDR3, the DNA is TGTGCCTGGAGTTGGGACAGGGCTAACTATGGCTACACCTTC.

V and J are TRBV3-1 (or the pseudogene TRBV3-2) and TRBJ2-7, with D tentatively TRBD1 (6 bases). V was cut by 1 base and J by 4 bases, with 11 bases left in between. The CDR3 contains 14 residues. In germline, CDR1 is LGHDT, CDR2 YNNKEL (reference sequence). CDR3 in amino acids: CASSQVSGVYEQYF. The CDR3 DNA reads as TGTGCCAGCAGCCAAGTTTCAGGGGTGTACGAGCAGTACTTC.

CDR3 bases: TGTGCCAGCAGCCAGGGAAACACCATATATTTT. Amino acid sequence: CASSQGNTIYF. The chain employs TRBV6-5 and TRBJ1-3; D uncertain. The CDR3 totals 11 residues. Trimming cost V 6 bases and J 4 bases, with 4 bases left between them. Looked up from germline, CDR1 is MNHEY and CDR2 is SVGAGI.